Here is one T cell receptor beta chain with its context. The specificity of this receptor is unknown. At one boundary the junction diverges from the germline segment, which might be a read error. Genomic DNA was extracted from sorted cells with the Quick-DNA Microprep Kit. TCRbeta DNA was amplified with the immunoSEQ hsTCRbeta kit following the manufacturer's protocol. An Illumina MiSeq instrument was used to sequence the TCRbeta libraries. In the original analysis: Following removal of out-of-frame sequences, around 2,300,000 distinct TCRbeta sequences were retained, with an average of roughly 71,000 per individual. Each individual was scored by the count of 150 to 200 previously reported CMV-associated TCRbeta sequences and the total productive distinct TCRbeta count. A beta-binomial model was reimplemented in Python, and random forests from scikit-learn, run with default parameters, were trained on data from the US cohort. Classifier performance on the Belgian cohort was reported as the median AUC with percentile confidence intervals calculated over 10,000 bootstrap iterations. What TCRdb holds here is the immuneACCESS table cut down to in-frame rearrangements. Part of the clones is not present; checked against another copy, under half of the missing clones reflect an unresolved V gene, and the others are unexplained. V, J and clone size reflect that table, while D and trimming were determined from the DNA. In this sample the table shows tens of thousands of clones, 60% to 80% of which occur a single time. 0.67% of the sample comes from the top ten.

The data were obtained in a study of memory CD4+ T cells and cytomegalovirus serostatus (dated by TCRdb to between 2018 and 2021). Looking at the study overall: The cohort comprised around 35 healthy Belgian adults, 9 CMV seropositive and roughly 24 CMV seronegative. CD4+ memory TCRbeta repertoires of a Belgian cohort with known cytomegalovirus serostatus were sequenced in order to replicate a published TCR-based CMV serostatus classifier.

A FACSAria II was used to sort memory CD4+ T cells, defined as single viable CD3+CD4+CD8-CD45RO+ cells. CMV serostatus was determined with a Roche Elecsys assay detecting serum IgG against CMV pp150, pp28, p38 and p52. Once the samples were thawed, total CD4+ T cells were enriched through positive selection using CD4 magnetic microbeads. The samples came from a separate study whose specific focus was interrogating the CD4+ T cell memory repertoire. Peripheral blood mononuclear cells were isolated and cryopreserved according to standard operating procedures, and serum was kept at -80 degrees C. The staining relied on CD3-PerCP (BW264/56), CD4-APC (RPA-T4), CD45RO-PE (UCHT1) and CD8-Pacific Orange (3B5) antibodies, and Sytox blue was used to exclude non-viable cells. Broader findings and caveats from the paper: Of around 160 previously reported CMV-associated TCRbeta sequences, approximately 70 appeared in the CD4+ memory repertoires, each in one to five individuals. The results were read as suggesting that the CMV-associated TCR signature is, for the most part, present in the CD4+ memory repertoire. Only CD4+CD45RO+ memory cells were sequenced, in contrast to the original study, which included naive and memory CD4+ and CD8+ populations. The original-framework classifier achieved a median bootstrapped AUC of about 0.94 with a 95% CI of 0.76-1.00 on the Belgian cohort. CMV serostatus prediction reached a median bootstrapped AUC of 0.95 with the original framework and 0.91 with a US-trained random forest.

For CDR1 and CDR2, the germline V gene lists MNHEY and SVGAGI. The cysteine opens and the phenylalanine closes a CDR3 of 15 amino acids. Just the 45-base CDR3 DNA is kept, in frame starting at base 1. Recombination connected TRBV6-5 to TRBJ1-2; TRBD1 is a weak D gene call, 6 bases matching. The sample was memory CD4+ T cells from blood. The clonotype was recovered from an adult in good health and CMV-seronegative. The bases are TGTGCCAGCAGTGACTCCGGGGGCGATAACTATGGCTACACCTTC. Its protein product is CASSDSGGDNYGYTF.